Listed here are 7 T cell receptor beta chains from one sample, sequenced in a study of T cell responses to AZD1222 COVID-19 vaccine. Some clones are missing from TCRdb's copy, which holds only in-frame ones; the method was immunoSEQ multiplex PCR. The top ten hold approximately 8% of the sample, which has roughly 130,000 clones, around 90% seen once. The material was peripheral blood, obtained on day 0 of AZD1222 vaccination. The receptors stem from an adult in good health.

This sequence joins TRBV12-5 and TRBJ1-2; no clear D. V was clipped by 6 bases and J by 8 bases, with 13 bases between them. The CDR3 consists of 12 residues. Germline CDR1 reads LGHNT; CDR2 reads FRNRAP. The DNA of the CDR3 is TGTGCTAGTGGCTGGGCAACGCGGGGCTACACCTTC. The encoded protein is CASGWATRGYTF.

The genes are TRBV7-2 and TRBJ2-5; TRBD1 agrees at 7 bases. The CDR3 loop spans 13 amino acids. The V segment lost 0 bases and the J segment 9 bases; nucleotides outside the gene matches: 4. Germline V lookup: CDR1 SGHTA, CDR2 FQGNSA. This CDR3 is CASSLAGQGAQYF. For the CDR3, the DNA is TGTGCCAGCAGCTTAGCGGGGCAGGGGGCCCAGTACTTC.

Turning to this clone: The junction shows a germline mismatch at one end, possibly a read error. J is TRBJ2-7 and V is TRBV12-3 or TRBV12-4; either TRBD1 or TRBD2 may supply D (5 bases each). The length of the CDR3 is 12 residues. DNA of the CDR3: TGTGCCAGCAGTTTCGATCGGGACCCTGTTACGTTT. This translates into CASSFDRDPVTF.

The chain uses TRBV10-1 and TRBJ2-1; D not certain. Looked up from germline, CDR1 is WNHNN and CDR2 is SYGVQD (reference sequence). This CDR3 spans 14 amino acids. The V end lost 6 bases, the J end lost 3 bases, and 12 bases lay between the germline ends. CDR3 DNA sequence: TGCGCCAGCAGCTCCGCAGATAACTACAATGAGCAGTTCTTC. It encodes CASSSADNYNEQFF.

The chain links TRBV12-5 to TRBJ1-6, with D perhaps TRBD1 (5 bases). Germline V gene sequence: CDR1 LGHNT, CDR2 FRNRAP. The CDR3 covers 16 residues. V dropped 9 bases and J dropped 7 bases, with 22 bases sitting between them. In DNA form, the CDR3 reads TGTGCTAGCCTGGGGAGGAGGGGATACAAAAATTCACCCCTCCACTTT. It yields the protein CASLGRRGYKNSPLHF.

V usage is TRBV20-1 and J usage is TRBJ1-6; no reliable D call. V lost 4 bases and J lost 13, with 11 bases in between. Germline loops: CDR1 DFQATT, CDR2 SNEGSKA (reference sequence). This CDR3 region has 11 residues. In DNA form, the CDR3 reads TGCAGTGCTAATTACGGGAGGCCCCTCCACTTT. Amino acid sequence: CSANYGRPLHF.

The gene calls are TRBV6-6 and TRBJ1-2; 7 bases fit TRBD1. The V gene's germline CDR1 is MNHNY and CDR2 SVGAGI (reference sequence). V gave up 4 bases and J gave up 6 bases; unmatched junction bases: 2. The CDR3 spans 12 residues. CDR3 nucleotide sequence: TGTGCCAGCAGTTTCGACAGGGATGGCTACACCTTC. Protein: CASSFDRDGYTF.